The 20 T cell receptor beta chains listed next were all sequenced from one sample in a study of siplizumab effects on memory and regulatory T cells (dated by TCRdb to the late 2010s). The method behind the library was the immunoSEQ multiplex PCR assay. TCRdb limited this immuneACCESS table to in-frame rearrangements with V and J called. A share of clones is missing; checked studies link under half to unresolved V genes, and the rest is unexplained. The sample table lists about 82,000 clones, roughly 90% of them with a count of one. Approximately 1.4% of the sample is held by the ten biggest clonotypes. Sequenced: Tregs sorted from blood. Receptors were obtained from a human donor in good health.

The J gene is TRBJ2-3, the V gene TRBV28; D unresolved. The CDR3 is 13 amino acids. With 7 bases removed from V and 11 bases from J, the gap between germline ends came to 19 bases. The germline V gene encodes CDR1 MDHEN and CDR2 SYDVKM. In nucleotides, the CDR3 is TGTGCCAGCATGAACAACGCAGATAGTCGGCAGTATTTT. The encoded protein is CASMNNADSRQYF.

In DNA, the CDR3 is TGTGCCATCAGCCGGGACACCCTAAATCAGCCCCAGCATTTT. Protein: CAISRDTLNQPQHF. The chain joins TRBV6-1 to TRBJ1-5; TRBD1 is a possible D gene (6 bases). V lost 10 bases and J 4 bases, leaving 17 bases between the germline ends. CDR1 is MNHNS, CDR2 SASEGT, per germline. This CDR3 is built from 14 residues.

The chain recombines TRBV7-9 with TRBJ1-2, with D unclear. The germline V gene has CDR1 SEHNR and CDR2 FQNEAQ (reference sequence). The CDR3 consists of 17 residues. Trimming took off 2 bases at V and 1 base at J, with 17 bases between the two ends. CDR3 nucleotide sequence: TGTGCCAGCAGCTTACAGCTACCTAACAATTATAACTATGGCTACACCTTC. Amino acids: CASSLQLPNNYNYGYTF.

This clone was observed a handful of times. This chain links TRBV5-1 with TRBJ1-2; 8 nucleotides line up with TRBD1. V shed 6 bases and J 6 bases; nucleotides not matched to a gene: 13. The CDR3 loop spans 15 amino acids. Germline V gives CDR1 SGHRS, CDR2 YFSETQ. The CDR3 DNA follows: TGCGCCAGCACCCGGATCAGGGGGCTGTTTGATGGCTACACCTTC. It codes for CASTRIRGLFDGYTF.

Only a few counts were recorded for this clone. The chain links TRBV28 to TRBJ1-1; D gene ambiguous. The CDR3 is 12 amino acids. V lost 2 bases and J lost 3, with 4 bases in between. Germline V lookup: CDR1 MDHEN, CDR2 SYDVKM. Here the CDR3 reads CASSLGYTEAFF. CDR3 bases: TGTGCCAGCAGTTTAGGGTACACTGAAGCTTTCTTT.

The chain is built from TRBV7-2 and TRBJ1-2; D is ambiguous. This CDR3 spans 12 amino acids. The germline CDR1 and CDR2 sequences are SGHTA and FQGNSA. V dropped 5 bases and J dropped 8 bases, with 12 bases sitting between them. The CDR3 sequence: CASSNPLEGYTF. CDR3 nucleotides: TGTGCCAGCAGCAATCCTTTGGAGGGCTACACCTTC.

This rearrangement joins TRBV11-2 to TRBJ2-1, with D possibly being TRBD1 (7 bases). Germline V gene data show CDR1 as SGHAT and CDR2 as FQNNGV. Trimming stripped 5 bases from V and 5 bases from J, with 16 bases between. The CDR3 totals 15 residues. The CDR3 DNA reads TGTGCCAGCAGCCAGGGGGGTAGGCCGGACAATGAGCAGTTCTTC. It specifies CASSQGGRPDNEQFF. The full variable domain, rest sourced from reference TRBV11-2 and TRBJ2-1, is EAGVAQSPRYKIIEKRQSVAFWCNPISGHATLYWYQQILGQGPKLLIQFQNNGVVDDSQLPKDRFSAERLKGVDSTLKIQPAKLEDSAVYLCASSQGGRPDNEQFFGPGTRLTVL.

In DNA form, the CDR3 reads TGTGCCAGCAGCGAAGGTCTTGGTCTGCCTGAGCAGTTCTTC. This translates into CASSEGLGLPEQFF. This chain joins TRBV11-2 and TRBJ2-1; D call uncertain. The length of the CDR3 is 14 residues. Germline V gene sequence: CDR1 SGHAT, CDR2 FQNNGV. Trimming cost V 5 bases and J 9 bases, with 17 bases left between them.

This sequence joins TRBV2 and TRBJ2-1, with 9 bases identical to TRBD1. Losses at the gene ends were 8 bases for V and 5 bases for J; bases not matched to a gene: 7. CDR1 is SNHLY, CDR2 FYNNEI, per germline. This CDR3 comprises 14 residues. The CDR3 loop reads CASLFDRGDNEQFF. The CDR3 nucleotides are TGTGCCAGCCTCTTCGACAGGGGGGACAATGAGCAGTTCTTC.

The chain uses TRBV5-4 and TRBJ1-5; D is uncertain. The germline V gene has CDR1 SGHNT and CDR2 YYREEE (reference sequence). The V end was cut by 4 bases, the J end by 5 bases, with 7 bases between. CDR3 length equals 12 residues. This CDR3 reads CASSPTHQPQHF. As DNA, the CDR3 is TGTGCCAGCAGCCCCACTCATCAGCCCCAGCATTTT.

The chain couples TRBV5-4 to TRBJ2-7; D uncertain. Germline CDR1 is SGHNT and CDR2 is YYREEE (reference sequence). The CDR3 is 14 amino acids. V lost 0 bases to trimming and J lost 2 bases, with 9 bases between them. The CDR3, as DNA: TGTGCCAGCAGCTTGGGCTCAGGACCCTACGAGCAGTACTTC. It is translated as CASSLGSGPYEQYF.

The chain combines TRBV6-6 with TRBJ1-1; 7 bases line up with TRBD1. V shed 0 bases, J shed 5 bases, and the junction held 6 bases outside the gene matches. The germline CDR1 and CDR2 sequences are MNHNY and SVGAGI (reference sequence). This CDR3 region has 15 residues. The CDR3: CASSYSATGKTEAFF. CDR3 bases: TGTGCCAGCAGTTACTCGGCGACAGGGAAAACTGAAGCTTTCTTT.

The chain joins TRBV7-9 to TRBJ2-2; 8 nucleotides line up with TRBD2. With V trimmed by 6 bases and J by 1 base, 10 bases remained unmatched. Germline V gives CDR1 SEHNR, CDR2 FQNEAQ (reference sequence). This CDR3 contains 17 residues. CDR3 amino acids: CASSSLAGRGNTGELFF. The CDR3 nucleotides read TGTGCCAGCAGTTCTCTAGCGGGCCGGGGGAACACCGGGGAGCTGTTTTTT.

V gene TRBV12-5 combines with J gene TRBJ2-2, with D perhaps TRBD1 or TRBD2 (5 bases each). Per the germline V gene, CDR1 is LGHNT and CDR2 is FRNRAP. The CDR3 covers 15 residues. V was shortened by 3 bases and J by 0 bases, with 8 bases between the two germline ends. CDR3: CASGFGGTNTGELFF. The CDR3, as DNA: TGTGCTAGTGGTTTTGGGGGAACGAACACCGGGGAGCTGTTTTTT.

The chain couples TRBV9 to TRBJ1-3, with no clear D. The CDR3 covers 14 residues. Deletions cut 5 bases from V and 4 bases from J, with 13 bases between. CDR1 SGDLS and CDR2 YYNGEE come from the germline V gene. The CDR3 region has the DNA TGTGCCAGCAGTTTGACCCTGGGAGGAAACACCATATATTTT. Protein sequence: CASSLTLGGNTIYF.

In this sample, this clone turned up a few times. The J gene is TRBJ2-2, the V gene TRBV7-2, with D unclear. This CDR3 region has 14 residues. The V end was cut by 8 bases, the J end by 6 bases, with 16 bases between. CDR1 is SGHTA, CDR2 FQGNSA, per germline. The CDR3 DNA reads TGTGCCAGCCGAGCATTTGTGGGCTCCGGGGAGCTGTTTTTT. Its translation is CASRAFVGSGELFF.

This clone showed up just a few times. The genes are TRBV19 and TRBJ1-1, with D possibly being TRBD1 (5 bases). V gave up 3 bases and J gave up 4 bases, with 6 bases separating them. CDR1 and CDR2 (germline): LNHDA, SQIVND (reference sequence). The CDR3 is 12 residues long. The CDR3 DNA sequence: TGTGCCAGTAGTATGAGGGGCACTGAAGCTTTCTTT. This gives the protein CASSMRGTEAFF.

This CDR3 reads CASSEHPGGTEAFF. CDR3 nucleotide sequence: TGCGCCAGCAGTGAGCACCCCGGGGGAACTGAAGCTTTCTTT. The genes are TRBV10-2 and TRBJ1-1, with TRBD1 as a possible D gene (5 bases). Germline CDR1 and CDR2: WSHSY and SAAADI. Deletions cut 2 bases from V and 5 bases from J, with 12 bases between. The CDR3 contains 14 residues.

The CDR3 here is CASSSPDRFSGYTF. The CDR3 region has the DNA TGTGCCAGCAGTTCCCCCGACAGGTTTAGCGGCTACACCTTC. This sequence joins TRBV6-5 and TRBJ1-2, with a weak D call TRBD1 (6 bases). The CDR3 is made up of 14 amino acids. Trimming cost V 4 bases and J 8 bases, with 17 bases left between them. Germline-derived CDR1 and CDR2 are MNHEY and SVGAGI.

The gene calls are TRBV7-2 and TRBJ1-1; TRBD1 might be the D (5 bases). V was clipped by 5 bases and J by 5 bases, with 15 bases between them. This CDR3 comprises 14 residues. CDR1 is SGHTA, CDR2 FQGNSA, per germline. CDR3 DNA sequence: TGTGCCAGCAGCCCGGGGGTGACCGGGACTGAAGCTTTCTTT. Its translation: CASSPGVTGTEAFF.